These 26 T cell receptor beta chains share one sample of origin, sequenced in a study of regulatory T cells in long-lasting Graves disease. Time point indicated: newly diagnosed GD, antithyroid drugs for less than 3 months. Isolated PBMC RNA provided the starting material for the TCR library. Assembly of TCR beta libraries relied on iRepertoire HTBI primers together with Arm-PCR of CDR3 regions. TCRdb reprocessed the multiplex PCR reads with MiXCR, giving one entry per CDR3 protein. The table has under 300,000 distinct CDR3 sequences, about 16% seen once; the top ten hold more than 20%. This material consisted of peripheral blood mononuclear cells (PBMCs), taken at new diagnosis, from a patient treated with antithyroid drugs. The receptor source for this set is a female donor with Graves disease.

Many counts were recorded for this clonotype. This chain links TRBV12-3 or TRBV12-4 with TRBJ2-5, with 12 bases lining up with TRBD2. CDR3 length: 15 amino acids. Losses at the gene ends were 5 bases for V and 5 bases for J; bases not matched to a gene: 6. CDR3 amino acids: CASSPSGRAWETQYF. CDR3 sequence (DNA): TGTGCCAGCAGTCCTAGCGGGAGGGCCTGGGAGACCCAGTACTTC.

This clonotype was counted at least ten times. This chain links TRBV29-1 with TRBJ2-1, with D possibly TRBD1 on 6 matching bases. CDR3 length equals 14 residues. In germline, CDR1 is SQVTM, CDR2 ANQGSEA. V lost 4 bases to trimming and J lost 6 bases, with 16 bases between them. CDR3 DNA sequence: TGCAGCGTTGGGGACACCCGGAGGTCCAATGAGCAGTTCTTC. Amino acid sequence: CSVGDTRRSNEQFF.

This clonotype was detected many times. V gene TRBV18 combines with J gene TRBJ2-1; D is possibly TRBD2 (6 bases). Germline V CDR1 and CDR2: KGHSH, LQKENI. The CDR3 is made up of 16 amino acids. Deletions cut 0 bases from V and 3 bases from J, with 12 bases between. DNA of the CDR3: TGTGCCAGCTCACCACCCGTACTAGCTGTCTACAATGAGCAGTTCTTC. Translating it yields CASSPPVLAVYNEQFF.

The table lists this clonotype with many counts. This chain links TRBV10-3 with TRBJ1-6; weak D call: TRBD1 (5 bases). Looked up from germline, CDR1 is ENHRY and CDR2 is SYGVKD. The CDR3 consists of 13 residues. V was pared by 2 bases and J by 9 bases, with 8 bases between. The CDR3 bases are TGTGCCATCAGTGAGGGGGGGGGTTCACCCCTCCACTTT. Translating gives CAISEGGGSPLHF.

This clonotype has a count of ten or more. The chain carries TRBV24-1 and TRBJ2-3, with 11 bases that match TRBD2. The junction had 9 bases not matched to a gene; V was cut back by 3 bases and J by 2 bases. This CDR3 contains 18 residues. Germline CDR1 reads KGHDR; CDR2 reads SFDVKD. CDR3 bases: TGTGCCACCAGTGATCCACCAGGACTAGCGGGTGACACAGATACGCAGTATTTT. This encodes CATSDPPGLAGDTDTQYF.

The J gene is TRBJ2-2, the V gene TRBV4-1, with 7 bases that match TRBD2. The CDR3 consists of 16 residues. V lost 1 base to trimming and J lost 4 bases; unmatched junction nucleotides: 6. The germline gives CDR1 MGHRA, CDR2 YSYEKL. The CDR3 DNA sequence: TGCGCCAGCAGCCAAGTGGCGGGAGTAGGCACCGGGGAGCTGTTTTTT. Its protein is CASSQVAGVGTGELFF.

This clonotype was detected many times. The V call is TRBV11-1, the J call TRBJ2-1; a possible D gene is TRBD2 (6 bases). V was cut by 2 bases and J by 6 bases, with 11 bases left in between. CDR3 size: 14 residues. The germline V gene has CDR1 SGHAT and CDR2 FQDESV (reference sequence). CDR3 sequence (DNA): TGTGCCAGCAGCTTACAGGGACTTACCAATGAGCAGTTCTTC. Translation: CASSLQGLTNEQFF. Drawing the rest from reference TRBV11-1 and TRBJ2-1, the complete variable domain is EAEVAQSPRYKITEKSQAVAFWCDPISGHATLYWYRQILGQGPELLVQFQDESVVDDSQLPKDRFSAERLKGVDSTLKIQPAELGDSAMYLCASSLQGLTNEQFFGPGTRLTVL.

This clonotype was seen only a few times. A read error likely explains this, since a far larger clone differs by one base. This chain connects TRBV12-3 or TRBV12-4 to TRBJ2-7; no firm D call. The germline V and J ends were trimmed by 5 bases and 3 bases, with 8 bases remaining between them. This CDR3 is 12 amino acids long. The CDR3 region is CASSDDGYEQYF. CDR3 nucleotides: TGTGCCAGCAGTGACGACGGCTACGAGCAGTACTTC.

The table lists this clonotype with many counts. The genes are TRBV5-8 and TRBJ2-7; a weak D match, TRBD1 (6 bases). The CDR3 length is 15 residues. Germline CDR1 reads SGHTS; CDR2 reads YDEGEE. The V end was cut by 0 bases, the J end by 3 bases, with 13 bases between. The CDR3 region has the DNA TGTGCCAGCAGCTTGGTAGGCGGACAGCACTACGAGCAGTACTTC. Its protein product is CASSLVGGQHYEQYF.

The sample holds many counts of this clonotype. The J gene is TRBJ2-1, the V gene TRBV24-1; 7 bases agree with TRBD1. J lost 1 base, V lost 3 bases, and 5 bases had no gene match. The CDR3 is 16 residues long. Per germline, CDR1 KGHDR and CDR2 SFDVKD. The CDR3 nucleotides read TGTGCCACCAGTGATCGGACAGGAGTTTCCTACAATGAGCAGTTCTTC. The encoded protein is CATSDRTGVSYNEQFF.

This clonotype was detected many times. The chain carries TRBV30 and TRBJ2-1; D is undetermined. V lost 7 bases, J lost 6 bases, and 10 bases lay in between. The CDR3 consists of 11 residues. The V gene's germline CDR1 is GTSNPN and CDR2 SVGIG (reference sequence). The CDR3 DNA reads TGTGCCTCCAAGTTCGGCAATGAGCAGTTCTTC. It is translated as CASKFGNEQFF.

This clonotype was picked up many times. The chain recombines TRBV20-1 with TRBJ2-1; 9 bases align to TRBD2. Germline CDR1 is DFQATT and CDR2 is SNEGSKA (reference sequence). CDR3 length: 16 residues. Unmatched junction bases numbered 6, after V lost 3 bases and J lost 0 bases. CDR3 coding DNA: TGCAGTGCTAGGACGACTAGCGGAGCCTCCTACAATGAGCAGTTCTTC. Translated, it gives CSARTTSGASYNEQFF.

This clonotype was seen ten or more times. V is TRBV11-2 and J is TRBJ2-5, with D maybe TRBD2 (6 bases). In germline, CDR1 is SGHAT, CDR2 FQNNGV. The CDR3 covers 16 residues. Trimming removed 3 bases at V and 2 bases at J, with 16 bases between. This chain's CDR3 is CASSFQIGGLQETQYF. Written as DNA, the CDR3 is TGTGCCAGCAGCTTCCAGATCGGGGGATTGCAAGAGACCCAGTACTTC. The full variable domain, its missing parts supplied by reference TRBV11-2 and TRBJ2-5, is EAGVAQSPRYKIIEKRQSVAFWCNPISGHATLYWYQQILGQGPKLLIQFQNNGVVDDSQLPKDRFSAERLKGVDSTLKIQPAKLEDSAVYLCASSFQIGGLQETQYFGPGTRLLVL.

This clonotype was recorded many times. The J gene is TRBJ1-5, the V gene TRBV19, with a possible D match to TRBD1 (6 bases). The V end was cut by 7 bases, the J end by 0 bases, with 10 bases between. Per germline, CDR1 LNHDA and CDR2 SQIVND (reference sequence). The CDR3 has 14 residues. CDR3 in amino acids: CASKGGSSNQPQHF. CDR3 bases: TGTGCCAGTAAGGGGGGCAGTAGCAATCAGCCCCAGCATTTT. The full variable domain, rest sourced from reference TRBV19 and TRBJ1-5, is DGGITQSPKYLFRKEGQNVTLSCEQNLNHDAMYWYRQDPGQGLRLIYYSQIVNDFQKGDIAEGYSVSREKKESFPLTVTSAQKNPTAFYLCASKGGSSNQPQHFGDGTRLSIL.

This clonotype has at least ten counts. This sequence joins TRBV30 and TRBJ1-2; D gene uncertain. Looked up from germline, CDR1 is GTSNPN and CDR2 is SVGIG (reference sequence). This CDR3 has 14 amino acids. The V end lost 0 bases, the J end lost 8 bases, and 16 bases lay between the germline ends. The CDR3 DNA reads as TGTGCCTGGAGTGTTGGCCTCATGGGCGAGGGCTACACCTTC. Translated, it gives CAWSVGLMGEGYTF.

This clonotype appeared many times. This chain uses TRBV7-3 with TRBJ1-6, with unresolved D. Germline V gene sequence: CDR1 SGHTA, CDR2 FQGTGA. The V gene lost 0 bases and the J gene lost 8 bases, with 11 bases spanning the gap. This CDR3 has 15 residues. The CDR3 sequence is CASSLTGPWDSPLHF. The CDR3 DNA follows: TGTGCCAGCAGCTTAACAGGACCCTGGGATTCACCCCTCCACTTT. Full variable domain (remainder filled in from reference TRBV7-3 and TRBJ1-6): GAGVSQTPSNKVTEKGKYVELRCDPISGHTALYWYRQSLGQGPEFLIYFQGTGAADDSGLPNDRFFAVRPEGSVSTLKIQRTERGDSAVYLCASSLTGPWDSPLHFGNGTRLTVT.

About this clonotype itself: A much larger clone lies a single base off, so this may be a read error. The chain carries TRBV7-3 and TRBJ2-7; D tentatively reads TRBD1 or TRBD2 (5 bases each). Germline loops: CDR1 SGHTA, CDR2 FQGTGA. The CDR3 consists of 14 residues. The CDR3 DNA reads TGTGTCAGCAGCCGCCAAGGGGACGGTCGCGAGCAGTACTTC. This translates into CVSSRQGDGREQYF.

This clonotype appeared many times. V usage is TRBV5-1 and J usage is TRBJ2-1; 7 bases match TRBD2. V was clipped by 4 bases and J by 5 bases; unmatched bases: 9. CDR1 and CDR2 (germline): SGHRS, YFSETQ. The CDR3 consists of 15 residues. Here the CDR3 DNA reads TGCGCCAGCAGCCCGGAGCGGGGACGGAACAATGAGCAGTTCTTC. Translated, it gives CASSPERGRNNEQFF.

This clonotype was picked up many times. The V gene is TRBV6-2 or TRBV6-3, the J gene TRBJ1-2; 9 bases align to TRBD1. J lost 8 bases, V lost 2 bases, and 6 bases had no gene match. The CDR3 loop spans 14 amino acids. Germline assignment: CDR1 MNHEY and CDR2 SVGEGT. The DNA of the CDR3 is TGTGCCAGCAGTTACATGCACAGGGGGCAAGGCTACACCTTC. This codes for CASSYMHRGQGYTF.

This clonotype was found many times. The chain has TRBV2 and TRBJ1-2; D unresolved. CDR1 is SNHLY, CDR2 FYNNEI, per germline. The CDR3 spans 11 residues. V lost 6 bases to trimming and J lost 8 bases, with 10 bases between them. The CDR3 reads CASRVLGGYTF. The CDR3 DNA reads TGTGCCAGCAGGGTCCTTGGAGGCTACACCTTC. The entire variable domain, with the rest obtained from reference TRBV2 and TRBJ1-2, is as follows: EPEVTQTPSHQVTQMGQEVILRCVPISNHLYFYWYRQILGQKVEFLVSFYNNEISEKSEIFDDQFSVERPDGSNFTLKIRSTKLEDSAMYFCASRVLGGYTFGSGTRLTVV.

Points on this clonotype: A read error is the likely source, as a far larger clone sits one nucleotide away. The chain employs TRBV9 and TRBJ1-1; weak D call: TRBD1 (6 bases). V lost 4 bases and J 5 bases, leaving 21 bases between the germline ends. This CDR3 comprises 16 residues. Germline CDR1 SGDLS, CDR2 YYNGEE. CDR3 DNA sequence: TGTGCCAGCAGCCCAATAGGCAGGACAGTTTTAACTGAAGCTTTCTTT. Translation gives CASSPIGRTVLTEAFF.

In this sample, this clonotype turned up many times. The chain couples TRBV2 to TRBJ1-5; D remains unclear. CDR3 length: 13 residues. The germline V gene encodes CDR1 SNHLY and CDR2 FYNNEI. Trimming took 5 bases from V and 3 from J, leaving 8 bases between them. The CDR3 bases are TGTGCCAGCAGTCCTAGACCCAATCAGCCCCAGCATTTT. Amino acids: CASSPRPNQPQHF.

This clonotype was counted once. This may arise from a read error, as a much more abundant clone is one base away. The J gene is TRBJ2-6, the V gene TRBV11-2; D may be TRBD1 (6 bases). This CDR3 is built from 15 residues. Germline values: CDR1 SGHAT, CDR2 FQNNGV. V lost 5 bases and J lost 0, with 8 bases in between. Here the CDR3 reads CASSKDSSGANVLTF. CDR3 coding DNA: TGTGCCAGCAGCAAGGACAGCTCTGGGGCCAACGTCCTGACTTTC.

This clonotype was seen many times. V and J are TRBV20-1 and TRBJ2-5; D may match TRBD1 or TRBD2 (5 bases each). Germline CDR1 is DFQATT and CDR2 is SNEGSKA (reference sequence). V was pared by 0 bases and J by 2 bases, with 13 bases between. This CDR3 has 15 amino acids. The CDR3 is CSARDWRGAQETQYF. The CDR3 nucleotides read TGCAGTGCTAGAGATTGGCGAGGGGCTCAAGAGACCCAGTACTTC.

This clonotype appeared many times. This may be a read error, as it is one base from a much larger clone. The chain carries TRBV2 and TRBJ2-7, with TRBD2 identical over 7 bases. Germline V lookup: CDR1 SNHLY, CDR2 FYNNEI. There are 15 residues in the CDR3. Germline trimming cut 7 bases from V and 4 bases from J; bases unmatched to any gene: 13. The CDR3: CASKVGGGSSYEQYF. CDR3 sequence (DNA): TGTGCCAGCAAGGTGGGTGGCGGGAGTTCTTACGAGCAGTACTTC.

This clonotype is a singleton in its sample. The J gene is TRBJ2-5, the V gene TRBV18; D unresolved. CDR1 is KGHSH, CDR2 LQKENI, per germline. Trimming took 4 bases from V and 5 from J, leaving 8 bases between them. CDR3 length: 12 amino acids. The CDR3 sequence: CASSRFKETQYF. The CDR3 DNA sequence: TGTGCCAGCTCACGTTTTAAGGAGACCCAGTACTTC.